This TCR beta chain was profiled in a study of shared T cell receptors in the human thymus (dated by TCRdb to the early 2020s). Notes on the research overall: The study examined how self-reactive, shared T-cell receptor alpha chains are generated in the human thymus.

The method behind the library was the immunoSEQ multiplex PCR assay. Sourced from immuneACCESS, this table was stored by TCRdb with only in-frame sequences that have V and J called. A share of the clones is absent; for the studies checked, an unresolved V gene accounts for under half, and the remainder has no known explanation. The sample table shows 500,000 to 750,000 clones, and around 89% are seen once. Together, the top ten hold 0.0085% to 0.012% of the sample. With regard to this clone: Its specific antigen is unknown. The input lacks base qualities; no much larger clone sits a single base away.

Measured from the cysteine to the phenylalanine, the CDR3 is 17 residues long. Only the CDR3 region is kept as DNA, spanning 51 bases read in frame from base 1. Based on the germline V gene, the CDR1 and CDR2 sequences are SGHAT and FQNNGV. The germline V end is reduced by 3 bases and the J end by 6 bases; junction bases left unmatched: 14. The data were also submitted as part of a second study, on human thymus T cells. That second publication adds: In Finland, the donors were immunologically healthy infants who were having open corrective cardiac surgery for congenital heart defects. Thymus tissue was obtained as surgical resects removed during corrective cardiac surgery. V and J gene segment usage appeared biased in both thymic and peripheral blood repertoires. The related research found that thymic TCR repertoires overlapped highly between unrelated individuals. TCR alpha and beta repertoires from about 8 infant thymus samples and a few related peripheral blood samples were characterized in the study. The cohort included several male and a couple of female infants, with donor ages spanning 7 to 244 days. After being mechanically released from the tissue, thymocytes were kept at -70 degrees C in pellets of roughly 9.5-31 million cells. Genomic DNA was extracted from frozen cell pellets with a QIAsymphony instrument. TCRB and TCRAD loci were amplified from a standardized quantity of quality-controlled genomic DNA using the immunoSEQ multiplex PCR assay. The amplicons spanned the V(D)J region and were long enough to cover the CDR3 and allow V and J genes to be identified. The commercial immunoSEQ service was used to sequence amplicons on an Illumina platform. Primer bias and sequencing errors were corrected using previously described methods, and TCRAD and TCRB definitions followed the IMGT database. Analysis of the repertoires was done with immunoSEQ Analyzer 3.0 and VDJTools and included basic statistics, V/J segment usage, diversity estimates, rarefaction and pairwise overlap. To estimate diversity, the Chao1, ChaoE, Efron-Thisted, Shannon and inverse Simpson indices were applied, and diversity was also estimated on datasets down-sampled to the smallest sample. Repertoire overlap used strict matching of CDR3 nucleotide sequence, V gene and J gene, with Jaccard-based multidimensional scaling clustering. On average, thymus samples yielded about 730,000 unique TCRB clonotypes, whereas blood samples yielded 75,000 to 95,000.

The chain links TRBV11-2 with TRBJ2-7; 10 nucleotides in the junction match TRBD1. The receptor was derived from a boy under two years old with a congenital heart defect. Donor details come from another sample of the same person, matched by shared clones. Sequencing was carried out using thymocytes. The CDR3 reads CASSFPGQGERFGEQYF. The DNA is TGTGCCAGCAGCTTCCCAGGACAGGGGGAACGGTTTGGCGAGCAGTACTTC.